The present T cell receptor beta chain was sequenced within a study of PD-1 blockade in classical Hodgkin lymphoma. Study results and limitations: The drivers behind the repertoire differences, possibly disease activity or prior therapy, remain undefined. Relapsed/refractory patients reportedly had the lowest baseline TCR diversity, below newly diagnosed patients, who were below healthy donors.

Stated time point: cycle 4 day 1 (C4D1), after more than five weeks of nivolumab. Following autologous stem cell transplantation, relapse occurred in every patient, and exposure to brentuximab vedotin varied. Method: immunoSEQ multiplex PCR; TCRdb's copy keeps in-frame clones and lacks some. This sample carries tens of thousands of clones, roughly nine tenths of them seen once, and the ten largest clones take 2.9%. In regard to this clone: The antigen remains undetermined.

This CDR3 is 18 amino acids long. The trim removed 5 bases at V and 5 bases at J, leaving 16 bases unmatched. Germline V gene lookup returns CDR1 SGHTA and CDR2 FQGNSA. This clonotype originated in a human donor with classical Hodgkin lymphoma. This specimen consisted of peripheral blood mononuclear cells (PBMCs), obtained before the fourth cycle of nivolumab. V and J are TRBV7-2 and TRBJ2-5; 11 bases are a match to TRBD1. The CDR3 DNA reads as TGTGCCAGCAGCGATCCTAGACGCGGACAGGGGGCAAGGGAGACCCAGTACTTC. Its translation is CASSDPRRGQGARETQYF.